Below, 13 T cell receptor beta chains from the same sample are listed, as sequenced in a study of shared clonotypes between healthy human individuals. Profiling relied on immunoSEQ multiplex PCR, and the TCRdb table lists in-frame clones only, not all of them. The profile shows roughly 650,000 clones, more than 95% of them singletons. The material sequenced was naive CD4+ T cells sorted from blood. The subset is: CD45RA+ positively selected. The receptor source for this set is a woman younger than 45 in good health.

The chain uses TRBV5-1 and TRBJ2-2; maybe TRBD2 (5 bases). V was clipped by 2 bases and J by 7 bases, with 12 bases between them. CDR3 length: 14 residues. Germline V gene lookup returns CDR1 SGHRS and CDR2 YFSETQ. CDR3 loop: CASSFPIEGGELFF. The CDR3 bases are TGCGCCAGCAGCTTCCCAATCGAGGGCGGGGAGCTGTTTTTT. Complete variable domain (other parts from reference TRBV5-1 and TRBJ2-2): KAGVTQTPRYLIKTRGQQVTLSCSPISGHRSVSWYQQTPGQGLQFLFEYFSETQRNKGNFPGRFSGRQFSNSRSEMNVSTLELGDSALYLCASSFPIEGGELFFGEGSRLTVL.

The chain recombines TRBV2 with TRBJ2-1; a weak D match, TRBD2 (6 bases). V lost 2 bases to trimming and J lost 7 bases, with 12 bases between them. The CDR3 contains 14 residues. The germline V gene has CDR1 SNHLY and CDR2 FYNNEI. CDR3 nucleotides: TGTGCCAGCAGTGAACTAGCGAGTTTAAATGAGCAGTTCTTC. Its protein product is CASSELASLNEQFF. Full variable domain (missing parts from reference TRBV2 and TRBJ2-1): EPEVTQTPSHQVTQMGQEVILRCVPISNHLYFYWYRQILGQKVEFLVSFYNNEISEKSEIFDDQFSVERPDGSNFTLKIRSTKLEDSAMYFCASSELASLNEQFFGPGTRLTVL.

This chain joins TRBV11-2 and TRBJ1-4; TRBD1 is a possible D gene (6 bases). The CDR3 consists of 14 residues. Germline-derived CDR1 and CDR2 are SGHAT and FQNNGV. V shed 2 bases and J shed 10 bases, with 14 bases lying between them. The DNA for the CDR3 is TGTGCCAGCAGCTTATTGCTGGGGGCTGGAAAACTGTTTTTT. Protein: CASSLLLGAGKLFF.

The rearrangement uses TRBV19 and TRBJ2-5, with a tentative D call TRBD1 (5 bases). V was pared by 2 bases and J by 7 bases, with 17 bases between. The germline V gene has CDR1 LNHDA and CDR2 SQIVND (reference sequence). There are 15 residues in the CDR3. CDR3 sequence: CASSITGAGLGTQYF. Written as DNA, the CDR3 is TGTGCCAGTAGTATAACAGGAGCCGGTTTGGGGACCCAGTACTTC.

The J gene is TRBJ2-1, the V gene TRBV5-1; TRBD1 agrees at 10 bases. CDR1 SGHRS and CDR2 YFSETQ come from the germline V gene. The CDR3 extends over 16 amino acids. With 4 bases clipped from V and 4 bases from J, the junction kept 8 bases outside the gene matches. The chain's CDR3 is CASSPTDRGSYNEQFF. CDR3 in DNA: TGCGCCAGCAGCCCTACGGACAGGGGGTCATACAATGAGCAGTTCTTC.

V usage is TRBV5-6 and J usage is TRBJ2-7; D is unclear. From germline, CDR1 is SGHDT and CDR2 YYEEEE. There are 12 residues in the CDR3. V lost 2 bases to trimming and J lost 2 bases, with 5 bases between them. The CDR3, as DNA: TGTGCCAGCAGCTTAAGCGCCTACGAGCAGTACTTC. Its protein product is CASSLSAYEQYF. Full variable domain (remainder filled in from reference TRBV5-6 and TRBJ2-7): DAGVTQSPTHLIKTRGQQVTLRCSPKSGHDTVSWYQQALGQGPQFIFQYYEEEERQRGNFPDRFSGHQFPNYSSELNVNALLLGDSALYLCASSLSAYEQYFGPGTRLTVT.

The J gene is TRBJ2-3, the V gene TRBV5-1; 8 bases line up with TRBD2. Germline trimming cut 5 bases from V and 2 bases from J; bases unmatched to any gene: 10. The CDR3 totals 16 residues. Looked up from germline, CDR1 is SGHRS and CDR2 is YFSETQ. CDR3 sequence (DNA): TGCGCCAGCAGATCCACCGGGACTAGGGCCACAGATACGCAGTATTTT. This sequence encodes CASRSTGTRATDTQYF. Combining the CDR3 with reference TRBV5-1 and TRBJ2-3 gives the whole variable domain KAGVTQTPRYLIKTRGQQVTLSCSPISGHRSVSWYQQTPGQGLQFLFEYFSETQRNKGNFPGRFSGRQFSNSRSEMNVSTLELGDSALYLCASRSTGTRATDTQYFGPGTRLTVL.

The rearrangement links TRBV5-6 to TRBJ2-1; 7 positions agree with TRBD1. The length of the CDR3 is 14 residues. Unmatched junction bases numbered 3, after V lost 2 bases and J lost 4 bases. Per germline, CDR1 SGHDT and CDR2 YYEEEE. Written as DNA, the CDR3 is TGTGCCAGCAGCTTCCGGGACAGATACAATGAGCAGTTCTTC. The encoded protein is CASSFRDRYNEQFF.

The chain joins TRBV6-4 to TRBJ2-7; 7 bases are a match to TRBD1. The CDR3 contains 15 residues. Looked up from germline, CDR1 is MRHNA and CDR2 is SNTAGT. The V gene end was trimmed by 1 base and the J gene end by 2 bases; junction bases not matched to a gene: 5. This chain's CDR3 is CASSDYRTGAYEQYF. CDR3 DNA: TGTGCCAGCAGTGACTACAGGACAGGAGCCTACGAGCAGTACTTC.

The CDR3: CASSRGYGNTIYF. DNA of the CDR3: TGTGCCAGCAGCAGAGGCTACGGAAACACCATATATTTT. The chain combines TRBV9 with TRBJ1-3; D gene uncertain. Trimming stripped 4 bases from V and 4 bases from J, with 9 bases between. Germline V lookup: CDR1 SGDLS, CDR2 YYNGEE. This CDR3 region has 13 residues.

The gene calls are TRBV2 and TRBJ1-2; D gene unclear. The CDR3 contains 12 residues. Trimming removed 4 bases at V and 5 bases at J, with 8 bases between. Germline V CDR1 and CDR2: SNHLY, FYNNEI. CDR3 region: CASSVQSYGYTF. DNA for the CDR3: TGTGCCAGCAGTGTACAGTCTTATGGCTACACCTTC.

This chain links TRBV25-1 with TRBJ1-4, with TRBD1 matching over 9 bases. The trim removed 6 bases at V and 7 bases at J, leaving 18 bases unmatched. The CDR3 runs to 18 residues. CDR1 and CDR2 (germline): MGHDK, SYGVNS. The CDR3 spells CASRGTGTGSDLGEKLFF. The CDR3 DNA is TGTGCCAGCAGGGGAACCGGGACAGGGTCCGATCTTGGTGAAAAACTGTTTTTT.

This chain links TRBV27 with TRBJ1-2; D may be TRBD1 (5 bases). Trimming left V 7 bases short and J 8 bases short, with 35 bases between. Germline V lookup: CDR1 MNHEY, CDR2 SMNVEV (reference sequence). The CDR3 loop spans 19 amino acids. The CDR3 sequence: CASKAFVGGPETLDGGYTF. DNA for the CDR3: TGTGCCAGCAAAGCCTTCGTGGGGGGACCAGAAACGCTGGATGGAGGCTACACCTTC.